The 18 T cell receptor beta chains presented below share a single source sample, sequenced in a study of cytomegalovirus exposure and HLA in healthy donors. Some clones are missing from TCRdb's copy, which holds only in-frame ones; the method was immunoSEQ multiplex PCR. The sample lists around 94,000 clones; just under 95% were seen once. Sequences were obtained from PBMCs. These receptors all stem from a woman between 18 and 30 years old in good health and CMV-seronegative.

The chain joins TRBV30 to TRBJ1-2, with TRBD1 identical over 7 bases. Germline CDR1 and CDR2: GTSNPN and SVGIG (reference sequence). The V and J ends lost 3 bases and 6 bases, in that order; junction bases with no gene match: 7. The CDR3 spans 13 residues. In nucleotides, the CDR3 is TGTGCCTGGAGCGCTACAGGGGTGAATGGCTACACCTTC. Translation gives CAWSATGVNGYTF.

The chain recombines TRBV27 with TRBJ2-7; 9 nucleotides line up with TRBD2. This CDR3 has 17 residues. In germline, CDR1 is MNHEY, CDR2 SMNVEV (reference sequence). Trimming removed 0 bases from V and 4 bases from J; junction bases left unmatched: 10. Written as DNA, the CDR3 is TGTGCCAGCAGTTTATCAGGAGGGGCGGGAGGGATGTACGAGCAGTACTTC. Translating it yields CASSLSGGAGGMYEQYF.

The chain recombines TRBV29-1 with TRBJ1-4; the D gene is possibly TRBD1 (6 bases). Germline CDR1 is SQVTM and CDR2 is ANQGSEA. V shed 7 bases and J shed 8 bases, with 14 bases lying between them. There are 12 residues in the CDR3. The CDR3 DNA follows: TGCAGCGCTCGTCAGGGGACGGAAAAACTGTTTTTT. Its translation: CSARQGTEKLFF.

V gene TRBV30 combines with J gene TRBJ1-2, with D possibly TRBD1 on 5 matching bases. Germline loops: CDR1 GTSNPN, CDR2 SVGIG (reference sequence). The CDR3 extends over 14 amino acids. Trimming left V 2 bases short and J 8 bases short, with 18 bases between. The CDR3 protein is CAWSKAGSTEGYTF. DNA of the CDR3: TGTGCCTGGAGTAAAGCAGGGTCTACGGAAGGCTACACCTTC.

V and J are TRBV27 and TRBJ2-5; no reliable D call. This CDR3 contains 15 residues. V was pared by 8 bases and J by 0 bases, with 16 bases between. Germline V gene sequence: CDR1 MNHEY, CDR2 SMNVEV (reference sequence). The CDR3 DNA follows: TGTGCCAGCGGAGCCGTATCTGGCTACCAAGAGACCCAGTACTTC. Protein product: CASGAVSGYQETQYF.

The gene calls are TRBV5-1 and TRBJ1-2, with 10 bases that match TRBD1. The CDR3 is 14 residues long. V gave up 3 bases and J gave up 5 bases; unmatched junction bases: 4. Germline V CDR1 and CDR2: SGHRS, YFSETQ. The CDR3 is CASSYGQGEYGYTF. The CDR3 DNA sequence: TGCGCCAGCAGCTACGGACAGGGGGAGTATGGCTACACCTTC.

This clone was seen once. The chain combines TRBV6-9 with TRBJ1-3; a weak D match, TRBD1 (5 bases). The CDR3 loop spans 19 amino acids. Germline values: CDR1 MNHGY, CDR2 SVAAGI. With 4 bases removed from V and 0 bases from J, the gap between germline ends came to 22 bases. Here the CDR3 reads CASSSPGTMEVASGNTIYF. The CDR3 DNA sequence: TGTGCCAGCAGTTCCCCCGGGACTATGGAGGTTGCCTCTGGAAACACCATATATTTT.

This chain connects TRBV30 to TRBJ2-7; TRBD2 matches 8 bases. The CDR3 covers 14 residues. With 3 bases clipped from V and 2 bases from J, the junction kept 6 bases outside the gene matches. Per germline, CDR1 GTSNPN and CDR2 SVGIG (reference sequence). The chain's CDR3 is CAWRRAGGTYEQYF. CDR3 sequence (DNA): TGTGCCTGGAGGCGGGCGGGGGGCACCTACGAGCAGTACTTC. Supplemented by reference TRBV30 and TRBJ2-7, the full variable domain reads SQTIHQWPATLVQPVGSPLSLECTVEGTSNPNLYWYRQAAGRGLQLLFYSVGIGQISSEVPQNLSASRPQDRQFILSSKKLLLSDSGFYLCAWRRAGGTYEQYFGPGTRLTVT.

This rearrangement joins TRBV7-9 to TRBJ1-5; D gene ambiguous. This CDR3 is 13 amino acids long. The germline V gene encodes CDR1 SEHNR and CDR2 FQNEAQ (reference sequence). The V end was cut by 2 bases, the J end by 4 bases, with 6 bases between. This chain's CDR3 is CASSLTENQPQHF. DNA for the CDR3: TGTGCCAGCAGCTTAACAGAAAATCAGCCCCAGCATTTT. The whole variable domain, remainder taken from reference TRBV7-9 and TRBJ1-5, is DTGVSQNPRHKITKRGQNVTFRCDPISEHNRLYWYRQTLGQGPEFLTYFQNEAQLEKSRLLSDRFSAERPKGSFSTLEIQRTEQGDSAMYLCASSLTENQPQHFGDGTRLSIL.

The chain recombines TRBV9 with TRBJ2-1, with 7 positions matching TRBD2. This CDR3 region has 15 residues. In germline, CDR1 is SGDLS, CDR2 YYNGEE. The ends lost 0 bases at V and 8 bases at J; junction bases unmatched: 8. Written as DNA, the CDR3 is TGTGCCAGCAGCGTAGGAAGGACTAGGGGATATGAGCAGTTCTTC. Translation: CASSVGRTRGYEQFF.

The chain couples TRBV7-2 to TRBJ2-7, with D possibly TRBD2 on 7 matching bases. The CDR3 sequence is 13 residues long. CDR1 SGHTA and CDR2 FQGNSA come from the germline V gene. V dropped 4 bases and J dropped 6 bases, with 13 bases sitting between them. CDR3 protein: CASSSGGGLEQYF. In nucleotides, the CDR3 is TGTGCCAGCAGCTCTGGGGGGGGCCTCGAGCAGTACTTC.

The CDR3 protein is CASSSRDRGNTGELFF. The CDR3 nucleotides read TGTGCCAGCAGCTCCAGAGACAGGGGGAACACCGGGGAGCTGTTTTTT. J is TRBJ2-2 and V is TRBV7-9, with 8 positions matching TRBD1. The CDR3 consists of 16 residues. Unmatched junction bases numbered 5, after V lost 4 bases and J lost 1 base. Germline V gene data show CDR1 as SEHNR and CDR2 as FQNEAQ (reference sequence). The full variable domain, its missing parts supplied by reference TRBV7-9 and TRBJ2-2, is DTGVSQNPRHKITKRGQNVTFRCDPISEHNRLYWYRQTLGQGPEFLTYFQNEAQLEKSRLLSDRFSAERPKGSFSTLEIQRTEQGDSAMYLCASSSRDRGNTGELFFGEGSRLTVL.

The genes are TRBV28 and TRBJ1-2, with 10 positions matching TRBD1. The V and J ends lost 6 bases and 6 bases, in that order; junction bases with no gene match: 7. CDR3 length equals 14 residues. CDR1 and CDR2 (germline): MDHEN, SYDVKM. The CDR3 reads CASSIRTGGDGYTF. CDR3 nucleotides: TGTGCCAGCAGCATACGGACAGGGGGAGATGGCTACACCTTC.

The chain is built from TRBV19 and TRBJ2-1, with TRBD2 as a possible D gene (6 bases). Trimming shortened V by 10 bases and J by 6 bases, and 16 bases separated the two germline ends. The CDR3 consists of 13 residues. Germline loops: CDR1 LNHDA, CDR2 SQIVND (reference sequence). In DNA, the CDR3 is TGTGCCACCGCGGGTAGCGGCTTCAATGAGCAGTTCTTC. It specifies CATAGSGFNEQFF.

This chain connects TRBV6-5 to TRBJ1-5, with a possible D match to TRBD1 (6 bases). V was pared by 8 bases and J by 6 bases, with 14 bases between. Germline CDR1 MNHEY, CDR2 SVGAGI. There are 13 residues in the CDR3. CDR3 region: CASSTRGGQPQHF. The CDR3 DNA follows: TGTGCCAGCTCCACCAGGGGTGGTCAGCCCCAGCATTTT.

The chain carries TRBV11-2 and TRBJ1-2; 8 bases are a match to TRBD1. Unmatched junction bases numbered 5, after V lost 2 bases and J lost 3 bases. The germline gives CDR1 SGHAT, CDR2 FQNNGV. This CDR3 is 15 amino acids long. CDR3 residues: CASSLSGGNDYGYTF. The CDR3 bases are TGTGCCAGCAGCTTATCAGGGGGCAACGACTATGGCTACACCTTC.

The CDR3 DNA follows: TGTGCCAGCAGCGTAGAGGCGGGGCCCTACAATGAGCAGTTCTTC. Amino acid sequence: CASSVEAGPYNEQFF. V and J are TRBV9 and TRBJ2-1; D possibly corresponds to TRBD2 (6 bases). The CDR3 loop spans 15 amino acids. The V end lost 0 bases, the J end lost 2 bases, and 9 bases lay between the germline ends. CDR1 is SGDLS and CDR2 is YYNGEE in the germline V gene.

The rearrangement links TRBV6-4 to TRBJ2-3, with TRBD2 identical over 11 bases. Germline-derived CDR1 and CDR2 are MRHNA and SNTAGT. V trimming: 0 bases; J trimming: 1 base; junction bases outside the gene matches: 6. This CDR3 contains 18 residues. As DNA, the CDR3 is TGTGCCAGCAGTGACTCGAGCGGGACTAGCGGTGGCACAGATACGCAGTATTTT. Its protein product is CASSDSSGTSGGTDTQYF.